This T cell receptor beta chain was sequenced for a study of blood T cell repertoires in COVID-19 (dated by TCRdb to 2020 to 2021). About the investigation overall: The collaborator samples originated in the United States, Italy and Spain and spanned the acute and convalescent phases of COVID-19. The material from the prospective study consisted of cDNA or gDNA derived from T cells, B-cell-depleted T cells, or PBMCs. The dataset comprised deeply sampled blood TCRbeta repertoires from subjects exposed to, actively infected with, or recovered from COVID-19. A freely available public database, intended as a resource for researchers studying the immune response to SARS-CoV-2, is where the repertoires were released. Samples came from the ongoing ImmuneRACE study (first 160 participants) plus 1,254 subjects from 6 global collaborators. Nearly every sample came with metadata listing a de-identified subject ID, COVID-19 status, age in years and sex. HLA class I and class II types, where available, came from metadata supplied by the sample provider rather than from assay-based typing. Results and caveats for the whole study, not just this receptor: The quantity of clinical and demographic metadata differed by source and by participant and was supplied without curation.

From the cysteine up to the phenylalanine, the CDR3 has a length of 14 residues. Only CDR3 DNA remains: 42 bases, in frame from the first base. V lost 6 bases and J lost 1 base; the stretch between them is 12 bases long. The germline V gene specifies SNHLY as CDR1 and FYNNEI as CDR2. TCRbeta CDR3 regions were amplified from genomic DNA by means of the immunoSEQ Assay, a bias-controlled multiplex PCR. As for how the authors treated the data: The number of nucleated cells in each sample was estimated from the amplification of reference gene primers within the assay. Sequence reads were collapsed and filtered to measure the absolute abundance of every unique TCRbeta CDR3 rearrangement. For each sample, productive Simpson clonality was calculated as the square root of Simpson's diversity index across productive rearrangements. TCRdb obtained this table from immuneACCESS and retained in-frame rearrangements with V and J assigned. These tables miss some clones; where compared with another copy, unresolved V genes account for less than half of the shortfall, and the remainder is unexplained. That table supplies the V and J calls and clone size; D and trimming were determined from the DNA. The sample records approximately 330,000 clones, roughly 91% of which are singletons. Roughly a tenth of the sample comes from the top ten.

About this clone: Its target antigen remains unknown. No clone much larger than this one lies a single base away; base qualities are absent.

Participants in the prospective study were aged about 18 to 89 years, lived in about two dozen United States geographic areas, and enrolled through a virtual design. To assign participants to cohorts, the prospective study relied on clinical history that participants themselves reported in a screening survey and a study questionnaire. Recovered participants in ImmuneRACE Cohort 3 were defined by two consecutive negative NP/OP PCR tests, clearance by a healthcare professional, or resolution of symptoms. Mobile phlebotomists in the prospective study collected whole blood, serum and a nasopharyngeal or oropharyngeal swab from every participant. Additional blood draws and questionnaires over an approximately 2-month period could optionally be provided by prospective study participants. Prospective study blood samples were shipped either frozen or at room temperature before DNA extraction.

The clonotype was recovered from a woman aged 30 to 39 who had recovered from COVID-19. The chain is made from TRBV2 and TRBJ1-1; the D gene is not confidently resolved. Sequencing was performed on PBMCs or T cells enriched from blood (not recorded which). CDR3 region: CASRATPENTEAFF. In nucleotide form, the sequence is TGTGCCAGCAGAGCGACCCCGGAGAACACTGAAGCTTTCTTT.